These T cell receptor beta chains were read from a single sample in a study of T-cell memory formation after mild COVID-19. TCRdb analysed the 5' RACE reads with MiXCR anew, one entry per CDR3 protein. The sample carries about 470,000 distinct CDR3 sequences, 18% recorded once. Sequenced sample: PBMCs or a T cell subset sorted from them (not recorded which). Source of these receptors: an adult woman who had mild COVID-19 (a few samples of this study predate the infection). Cell type and time point are not known. The CDR3 runs from the conserved cysteine through the conserved F or W. The D gene is left open where the match is weak. Clone sizes are given selectively: once, few, many, or a class where the clone is expanded.

.,TRBJ2-7,TRBD1,TRBV20-1,TGCAGTGCTAGAGATCCCCGGACAGGGGGCTACGAGCAGTACTTC,CSARDPRTGGYEQYF
.,TRBJ1-2,.,TRBV5-1,TGCGCCAGCAGGGAACAGAACTATGGCTACACCTTC,CASREQNYGYTF
few,TRBJ1-1,.,TRBV19,TGTGCCAGTAGTATCGCCCTGAGGGAAGCTTTCTTT,CASSIALREAFF
many,TRBJ2-4,TRBD2,TRBV25-1,TGTGCCAGCAGTGAGACCGGGACTAGCAACATTCAGTACTTC,CASSETGTSNIQYF
many,TRBJ2-7,.,TRBV5-1,TGCGCCAGCAGCTTTGAGGGCTCCTACGAGCAGTACTTC,CASSFEGSYEQYF
.,TRBJ1-6,.,TRBV5-1,TGCGCCAGCAGGGAGGGCAGCTCCTATAATTCACCCCTCCACTTT,CASREGSSYNSPLHF
.,TRBJ2-3,.,TRBV9,TGTGCCAGCAGCACCGCGGGGCCGCGGAGGACAGATACGCAGTATTTT,CASSTAGPRRTDTQYF
once,TRBJ2-7,TRBD1,TRBV19,TGTGCCAGTAGTGCCTACACAGGGGGAGAGCAGTACTTC,CASSAYTGGEQYF
.,TRBJ2-1,TRBD2,TRBV24-1,TGTGCCACCAGTGAACCCAAACTAGCGGGAAGTAATGAGCAGTTCTTC,CATSEPKLAGSNEQFF
.,TRBJ1-1,.,TRBV7-8,TGTGCCAGCAGCTTAGCGTGGTCAGGGGCGAACACTGAAGCTTTCTTT,CASSLAWSGANTEAFF
.,TRBJ2-3,.,TRBV12-3/TRBV12-4,TGTGCCAGCAGTTTCTCCGTTGGCCCGACCAAAAGAGATACGCAGTATTTT,CASSFSVGPTKRDTQYF
.,TRBJ2-2,.,TRBV5-1,TGCGCCAGCAGCTTATCTTCCGGGGGGGAGCTGTTTTTT,CASSLSSGGELFF
.,TRBJ1-2,TRBD1,TRBV2,TGTGCCAGCGCCGAACAGGGGAACTATGGCTACACCTTC,CASAEQGNYGYTF
.,TRBJ1-1,.,TRBV9,TGTGCCAGCAGCGTAGGGGGTCAGGGCACTGAAGCTTTCTTT,CASSVGGQGTEAFF
few,TRBJ2-2,.,TRBV18,TGTGCCAGCTCACCAGGGATTCGCACCGGGGAGCTGTTTTTT,CASSPGIRTGELFF
.,TRBJ2-1,TRBD2,TRBV5-1,TGCGCCAGCAGCTCACCGCGGGAGAACAATGAGCAGTTCTTC,CASSSPRENNEQFF
.,TRBJ2-2,.,TRBV14,TGTGCCAGCAGCCAAGATCGCACCCTGGGCGGGGAGCTGTTTTTT,CASSQDRTLGGELFF
.,TRBJ1-5,TRBD1,TRBV4-1,TGCGCCAGCAGGGCTATTCCGGGACAGGCGATGTATAGCAATCAGCCCCAGCATTTT,CASRAIPGQAMYSNQPQHF
few,TRBJ1-1,.,TRBV4-2,TGTGCCAGCAGCCTCGATACAGTGAACACTGAAGCTTTCTTT,CASSLDTVNTEAFF
.,TRBJ1-2,.,TRBV6-1,TGTGCCAGCATTGGGGGACGGACCTATGGCTACACCTTC,CASIGGRTYGYTF
.,TRBJ1-3,TRBD1,TRBV11-3,TGTGCCAGCAGCGTCCGGGACAGCTCTGGAAACACCATATATTTT,CASSVRDSSGNTIYF
.,TRBJ2-1,.,TRBV5-1,TGCGCCAGCAGCCCCCCTGGTGATGAGCAGTTCTTC,CASSPPGDEQFF
.,TRBJ2-2,.,TRBV14,TGTGCCAGCAGCCCCCGACTGCCGAACACCGGGGAGCTGTTTTTT,CASSPRLPNTGELFF
.,TRBJ1-4,TRBD1,TRBV10-3,TGTGCCATCAGTGAACCGGACAGGGGATTGTTTTTT,CAISEPDRGLFF
few,TRBJ2-7,.,TRBV20-1,TGCAGTGCTACCTACAGGGTCTCCGAGCAGTACTTC,CSATYRVSEQYF
.,TRBJ2-6,.,TRBV7-9,TGTGCCAGCAGCTTAGGCAGCCCCTCTGGGGCCAACGTCCTGACTTTC,CASSLGSPSGANVLTF
.,TRBJ1-2,.,TRBV2,TGTGCCAGCAGTGTGGTACTCAAGGGTTACTATGGCTACACCTTC,CASSVVLKGYYGYTF
few,TRBJ2-5,.,TRBV7-2,TGTGCCAGCACCCTGGGTTTTCGTCCAACAGCGGGGACCCAGTACTTC,CASTLGFRPTAGTQYF
few,TRBJ1-2,.,TRBV5-1,TGCGCCAGCAGCTTGGCAGAGGGCTATGGCTACACCTTC,CASSLAEGYGYTF
.,TRBJ2-7,.,TRBV18,TGTGCCAGCTTCAGGGGTGGTATATCCTACGAGCAGTACTTC,CASFRGGISYEQYF
.,TRBJ2-7,.,TRBV7-9,TGTGCCAGCAGCTTAGCGGGGCCACCCGAGCAGTACTTC,CASSLAGPPEQYF
.,TRBJ2-1,TRBD2,TRBV7-2,TGTGCCAGCAGCTTAGCACCGGGAGGCGGGGGGAATGAGCAGTTCTTC,CASSLAPGGGGNEQFF
.,TRBJ1-5,TRBD1,TRBV20-1,TGCAGTGCGTATCAGGGGGTCAATCAGCCCCAGCATTTT,CSAYQGVNQPQHF
many,TRBJ1-2,.,TRBV7-2,TGTGCCAGCAGCTCAAAGACAGGAAACTATGGCTACACCTTC,CASSSKTGNYGYTF
many,TRBJ2-5,.,TRBV7-6,TGTGCCAGCAGCCCCATGGCCCAGGAAAAGACCCAGTACTTC,CASSPMAQEKTQYF
few,TRBJ2-1,.,TRBV12-3/TRBV12-4,TGTGCCAGCAGTCCGCCGGTGGCGGGCTCCTACAATGAGCAGTTCTTC,CASSPPVAGSYNEQFF
.,TRBJ2-2,TRBD1,TRBV7-2,TGTGCCAGCAGCTTAGGTGGGACAGGGAACACCGGGGAGCTGTTTTTT,CASSLGGTGNTGELFF
few,TRBJ1-3,.,TRBV5-1,TGCGCCAGCAGCTTGGACGGGAACTCTGGAAACACCATATATTTT,CASSLDGNSGNTIYF
.,TRBJ2-5,.,TRBV12-3/TRBV12-4,TGTGCCAGCAGTCCCCAGGGTATGACCCAGTACTTC,CASSPQGMTQYF
few,TRBJ1-2,.,TRBV7-3,TGTGCCAGCAGCTTAACGGGAACAGGCCCTAATGACTATGGCTACACCTTC,CASSLTGTGPNDYGYTF